These T cell receptor beta chains were read from a single sample in a study of response to subunit inactivated influenza vaccine. Each CDR3 protein gets one entry after TCRdb re-called the RT-PCR reads with MiXCR. The sample lists just under 250,000 distinct CDR3 sequences; 12% were seen once. The sequences come from non-naive T cells sorted from PBMCs, collected 14 days before vaccination. These TCRs come from a man between 50 and 59 years old who received an inactivated influenza vaccine. Both conserved end residues are part of each CDR3. Fields, in order: J gene, clone size, V gene, D gene, CDR3 DNA, CDR3 protein. A D gene is named only where the DNA matches it firmly. A row's size may be missing; if present it is once, few, many or a size class.

TRBJ1-4 | many | TRBV12-3/TRBV12-4 | - | TGTGCCAGCAGTTTGAGCCCGCGACTTTCGGATGAAAAACTGTTTTTT | CASSLSPRLSDEKLFF
TRBJ2-5 | few | TRBV7-2 | - | TGTGCCAGCAGAGGACAAGTGGAGACCCAGTACTTC | CASRGQVETQYF
TRBJ2-2 | few | TRBV20-1 | - | TGCAGTGCTAGAACAGGGTCTAGGACCGGGGAGCTGTTTTTT | CSARTGSRTGELFF
TRBJ2-6 | few | TRBV4-2 | - | TGTGCCAGCAGCCAAGATTGGGCTGGGGCCAACGTCCTGACTTTC | CASSQDWAGANVLTF
TRBJ2-3 | many | TRBV4-2 | TRBD2 | TGTGCCAGCAGCCTCAACTCCGGGACTAGCGGGGGGGAGCAGTATTTT | CASSLNSGTSGGEQYF
TRBJ1-3 | many | TRBV12-3/TRBV12-4 | - | TGTGCCAGCAGGGAAGATAACTCTGGAAACACCATATATTTT | CASREDNSGNTIYF
TRBJ1-1 | many | TRBV6-5 | TRBD1 | TGTGCCAGCAGTTACTCGGGACAGGGAACTGAAGCTTTCTTT | CASSYSGQGTEAFF
TRBJ1-1 | - | TRBV5-1 | - | TGCGCCAGCAGCTTGGCCGAGGACACTGAAGCTTTCTTT | CASSLAEDTEAFF
TRBJ2-7 | - | TRBV5-1 | TRBD1 | TGCGCCAGCAGCTTGTCAGGACCGGGACAGGGAGGAGTGTACTTC | CASSLSGPGQGGVYF
TRBJ2-1 | many | TRBV7-9 | - | TGTGCCAGCAGCTTAGGGACGGCCTCCTACAATGAGCAGTTCTTC | CASSLGTASYNEQFF
TRBJ1-2 | - | TRBV7-9 | TRBD1 | TGTGCCAGCACGCCGGGGACAGTTTCCTATGGCTACACCTTC | CASTPGTVSYGYTF
TRBJ2-4 | few | TRBV7-2 | - | TGTGCCAGCAGCCTCTGGGTCAGGGGAAACATTCAGTACTTC | CASSLWVRGNIQYF
TRBJ2-7 | - | TRBV18 | - | TGTGCCAGCTCAACTCTAGACGCATACGAGCAGTACTTC | CASSTLDAYEQYF
TRBJ1-5 | - | TRBV30 | - | TGTGCCTGGAGTGGAGGGGGAAATCAGCCCCAGCATTTT | CAWSGGGNQPQHF
TRBJ1-2 | few | TRBV15 | TRBD1 | TGTGCCACCAGCAGAGGGGGACAGGGGTCTGGCTACACCTTC | CATSRGGQGSGYTF
TRBJ1-5 | - | TRBV12-3/TRBV12-4 | - | TGTGCCAGCAGTTTAAGTGGGGAGGGGAATCAGCCCCAGCATTTT | CASSLSGEGNQPQHF
TRBJ1-6 | few | TRBV30 | - | TGTGCCTGGAGCGACGCGGGGAAAAATTCACCCCTCCACTTT | CAWSDAGKNSPLHF
TRBJ2-7 | - | TRBV20-1 | - | TGCAGTGCAGGCGGGACCGAGTCCTACGAGCAGTACTTC | CSAGGTESYEQYF
TRBJ2-2 | - | TRBV19 | - | TGTGCCAGTAGTATAATGCTAAACACCGGGGAGCTGTTTTTT | CASSIMLNTGELFF
TRBJ2-1 | few | TRBV25-1 | - | TGTGCCAGCAGTGAGCAGGGGAGACCCTACAATGAGCAGTTCTTC | CASSEQGRPYNEQFF
TRBJ1-2 | - | TRBV27 | - | TGTGCCAGCAGTTATACGGAAGGCTATGGCTACACCTTC | CASSYTEGYGYTF
TRBJ2-7 | - | TRBV12-3/TRBV12-4 | TRBD1 | TGTGCCAGCAGTCCCTGGGACAGCTACGAGCAGTACTTC | CASSPWDSYEQYF
TRBJ1-5 | few | TRBV11-1 | - | TGTGCCAGCTCCATAGGGAGCAATCAGCCCCAGCATTTT | CASSIGSNQPQHF
TRBJ1-3 | once | TRBV4-1 | - | TGCGCCAGCAGCCAAGATCGAGCCTTCTCTGGAAACACCATATATTTT | CASSQDRAFSGNTIYF
TRBJ2-6 | few | TRBV11-1 | - | TGTGCCAGCAGCCGAGGGCCCAGTGGGGGAACAAGCTCTGGGGCCAACGTCCTGACTTTC | CASSRGPSGGTSSGANVLTF
TRBJ2-1 | - | TRBV11-2 | TRBD1 | TGTGCCAGCAGCCACACTTCACAGGGGGCGAACAATGAGCAGTTCTTC | CASSHTSQGANNEQFF
TRBJ2-4 | few | TRBV4-1 | TRBD2 | TGCGCCAGCAGCCAAGGGCCCGCGGGACTAGCTGAAAACATTCAGTACTTC | CASSQGPAGLAENIQYF
TRBJ1-1 | few | TRBV7-2 | - | TGTGCCAGCAGCCGAAGTAGACGGACCAACACTGAAGCTTTCTTT | CASSRSRRTNTEAFF
TRBJ2-3 | - | TRBV11-1 | TRBD1 | TGTGCCAGCAGCTTGGCCAGGGGGCCGGATACGCAGTATTTT | CASSLARGPDTQYF
TRBJ2-2 | few | TRBV10-3 | - | TGTGCCATCAGGGGACACACCAACACCGGGGAGCTGTTTTTT | CAIRGHTNTGELFF
TRBJ1-5 | few | TRBV6-1 | - | TGTGCCAGCAGTCCTACGACCAGCAATCAGCCCCAGCATTTT | CASSPTTSNQPQHF
TRBJ1-5 | few | TRBV5-5 | TRBD1 | TGTGCCAGCAGCTTATCAGGGGGCGCGGGGCAGCCCCAGCATTTT | CASSLSGGAGQPQHF
TRBJ1-5 | many | TRBV12-3/TRBV12-4 | - | TGTGCCAGCAGTTTAGGGCAGGCGTACAATCAGCCCCAGCATTTT | CASSLGQAYNQPQHF
TRBJ1-5 | many | TRBV5-5 | - | TGTGCCAGCAGCTCCCTCGGGGGGGACGGCAATCAGCCCCAGCATTTT | CASSSLGGDGNQPQHF
TRBJ1-1 | few | TRBV7-2 | - | TGTGCCAGCAGCTTAGCGCTAATTGGGGGGGCTGAAGCTTTCTTT | CASSLALIGGAEAFF
TRBJ2-7 | - | TRBV28 | TRBD2 | TGTGCCAGCAGTTTACTAATTCCCGGGACTAGCGACTACGAGCAGTACTTC | CASSLLIPGTSDYEQYF
TRBJ1-2 | many | TRBV3-1 | - | TGTGCCAGCAGCCTAGGACGGACGACCGCTGGCTACACCTTC | CASSLGRTTAGYTF
TRBJ1-2 | - | TRBV12-3/TRBV12-4 | - | TGTGCCAGCAGTTTAGAGTCAGCCTATGGCTACACCTTC | CASSLESAYGYTF
TRBJ2-7 | few | TRBV5-5 | - | TGTGCCAGCAGCTTGGGGCTCTACGAGCAGTACTTC | CASSLGLYEQYF
TRBJ2-1 | - | TRBV5-1 | - | TGCGCCAGCAGCTTGGGTAGCTACTCCAATGAGCAGTTCTTC | CASSLGSYSNEQFF
TRBJ1-1 | many | TRBV20-1 | - | TGCAGTGCTAGAGATGGCCGGTTAGAAGCTTTCTTT | CSARDGRLEAFF
TRBJ2-7 | many | TRBV6-1 | - | TGTGCCAGCAGTCAGGCCCATCCCGGGTTTGGACTCGACTACGAGCAGTACTTC | CASSQAHPGFGLDYEQYF
TRBJ2-1 | few | TRBV7-6 | TRBD2 | TGTGCCAGCAGTTATACTAGCGGGAGGGGTAATGAGCAGTTCTTC | CASSYTSGRGNEQFF
TRBJ1-1 | many | TRBV4-1 | - | TGCGCCAGCAGCCAAGATTTGCGGTACATGAACACTGAAGCTTTCTTT | CASSQDLRYMNTEAFF
TRBJ1-2 | many | TRBV3-1 | - | TGTGCCAGCAGCCAAGATAGGTTCGACTATGGCTACACCTTC | CASSQDRFDYGYTF
TRBJ2-5 | - | TRBV5-1 | - | TGCGCCAGCAGCAACGGTGCCAGGGAAGAGACCCAGTACTTC | CASSNGAREETQYF
TRBJ2-2 | - | TRBV7-8 | TRBD1 | TGTGCCAGCAGCATCGACTTTTTTCTCAGGGGGCACACCGGGGAGCTGTTTTTT | CASSIDFFLRGHTGELFF
TRBJ2-5 | many | TRBV10-3 | TRBD2 | TGTGCCACAGCGGGGCGGTACCAAGAGACCCAGTACTTC | CATAGRYQETQYF
TRBJ2-1 | many | TRBV3-1 | - | TGTGCCAGCAGCCAAGCCGGCAGGGTCAATGAGCAGTTCTTC | CASSQAGRVNEQFF
TRBJ2-3 | - | TRBV7-6 | TRBD2 | TGTGCCAGCAGCTTAGCTAGCGGGAGTCCTAGTACGCAGTATTTT | CASSLASGSPSTQYF